This T cell receptor beta chain is from a study of blood T cell repertoires in COVID-19. On the study more broadly: Specimens from acute and convalescent COVID-19 originated in the United States, Italy and Spain. PBMCs, B-cell-depleted T cells, or T cells were the source of the cDNA or gDNA that made up the material.

This CDR3 is 15 amino acids long. V shed 5 bases, J shed 3 bases, and the junction held 5 bases outside the gene matches. CDR1 MNHEY and CDR2 SVGAGI come from the germline V gene. This clone appeared a single time. Original analysis: From reference gene primer amplification, estimates of nucleated cell counts were derived. Repertoires were generated with immunoSEQ multiplex PCR, while TCRdb's copy carries only in-frame clones and drops some. From that table come the V and J calls and clone size; the DNA was used to work out D and trimming. The sample has under 200,000 clones; over 70% are singletons. Assignment of participants to cohorts was predicated upon participant-reported clinical history.

The chain joins TRBV6-5 to TRBJ1-5; 9 bases match TRBD1. The receptor's source is a middle-aged man who had recovered from COVID-19. The material sequenced was PBMCs or T cells enriched from blood (not recorded which). DNA of the CDR3: TGTGCCAGCAGTCCCGGGACAGGGAACAATCAGCCCCAGCATTTT. It yields the protein CASSPGTGNNQPQHF.